This paragraph covers one T cell receptor beta chain sequence. Sequencing used immunoSEQ multiplex PCR; TCRdb keeps in-frame clones, though not all of them. This sample yields about 120,000 clones, of which roughly 88% are seen a single time; about 8.8% belongs to the top ten. The data originate from a study of T cell responses to AZD1222 COVID-19 vaccine. The overall study: The analysis combined second doses at about 4 or about 12 weeks.

V was clipped by 1 base and J by 4 bases; unmatched bases: 15. The germline V gene has CDR1 SGHVS and CDR2 FQNEAQ. The CDR3 runs to 19 residues. This clonotype was obtained from an adult in good health. Sequencing used peripheral blood, obtained on day 0 of AZD1222 vaccination. This chain uses TRBV7-8 with TRBJ2-2; 7 nucleotides match TRBD1. This chain's CDR3 is CASSLGYGLRQGITGELFF. CDR3 coding DNA: TGTGCCAGCAGCTTAGGCTATGGGTTACGACAGGGAATCACCGGGGAGCTGTTTTTT.